The 10 T cell receptor beta chains in this list originate from one sample, sequenced in a study. The method was immunoSEQ multiplex PCR; TCRdb's version includes in-frame clones alone and lacks a portion of them. The sample carries 55,000 to 70,000 clones, around 93% recorded once. The specimen was PBMCs. Receptor source: a man in his forties or fifties with rheumatoid arthritis.

This clone was seen more than once but under ten times. This chain links TRBV11-1 with TRBJ2-3; the D gene is possibly TRBD1 (6 bases). The CDR3 is made up of 16 amino acids. Trimming cost V 3 bases and J 0 bases, with 13 bases left between them. CDR1 and CDR2 (germline): SGHAT, FQDESV (reference sequence). The CDR3 bases are TGTGCCAGCAGCTTGGGGGAAGGGGGAAGCACAGATACGCAGTATTTT. It is translated as CASSLGEGGSTDTQYF.

This chain connects TRBV4-3 to TRBJ2-2, with D perhaps TRBD2 (6 bases). Germline CDR1 is LGHNA and CDR2 is YSLEER. The CDR3 length is 15 residues. The V end lost 5 bases, the J end lost 4 bases, and 14 bases lay between the germline ends. CDR3 nucleotides: TGCGCCAGCAGCACTCAGCGGAGGGGCACCGGGGAGCTGTTTTTT. This translates into CASSTQRRGTGELFF.

The chain has TRBV6-4 and TRBJ2-2, with D perhaps TRBD1 or TRBD2 (6 bases each). The CDR3 totals 14 residues. The germline V gene encodes CDR1 MRHNA and CDR2 SNTAGT. The germline V and J ends were trimmed by 2 bases and 5 bases, with 9 bases remaining between them. The CDR3 bases are TGTGCCAGCAGTGACGAGGGGGGTACCGGGGAGCTGTTTTTT. Its protein product is CASSDEGGTGELFF.

V usage is TRBV7-2 and J usage is TRBJ1-5; D gene uncertain. The CDR3 is 15 amino acids. CDR1 and CDR2 from the germline V gene are SGHTA and FQGNSA. With 2 bases removed from V and 1 base from J, the gap between germline ends came to 9 bases. In nucleotides, the CDR3 is TGTGCCAGCAGCTTAAATCCCCGGAGCAATCAGCCCCAGCATTTT. Translated: CASSLNPRSNQPQHF.

V is TRBV11-2 and J is TRBJ2-2, with a weak D call TRBD2 (5 bases). The V and J ends lost 4 bases and 7 bases respectively, with 16 bases between them. Germline values: CDR1 SGHAT, CDR2 FQNNGV. The CDR3 is made up of 15 amino acids. The CDR3 is CASSSGLKRGGELFF. The CDR3 region has the DNA TGTGCCAGCAGCTCCGGACTTAAACGCGGCGGGGAGCTGTTTTTT. Together with reference TRBV11-2 and TRBJ2-2, the CDR3 gives the full variable domain: EAGVAQSPRYKIIEKRQSVAFWCNPISGHATLYWYQQILGQGPKLLIQFQNNGVVDDSQLPKDRFSAERLKGVDSTLKIQPAKLEDSAVYLCASSSGLKRGGELFFGEGSRLTVL.

The J gene is TRBJ2-7, the V gene TRBV5-6; 9 nucleotides line up with TRBD1. The V gene end was trimmed by 3 bases and the J gene end by 5 bases; junction bases not matched to a gene: 6. The length of the CDR3 is 14 residues. CDR1 and CDR2 from the germline V gene are SGHDT and YYEEEE. CDR3 loop: CASSSTGGIDEQYF. CDR3 sequence (DNA): TGTGCCAGCAGCTCTACAGGGGGCATCGACGAGCAGTACTTC.

CDR3 nucleotides: TGTGCCAGCAGCCAAGAGGGCGGCATTCCGGACTATGGCTACACCTTC. Amino acids: CASSQEGGIPDYGYTF. This chain uses TRBV3-1 (or the pseudogene TRBV3-2) with TRBJ1-2; D is uncertain. The CDR3 covers 16 residues. Germline loops: CDR1 LGHDT, CDR2 YNNKEL (reference sequence). The V gene lost 0 bases and the J gene lost 3 bases, with 14 bases spanning the gap.

The rearrangement joins TRBV6-1 to TRBJ1-5; D ambiguous. The germline gives CDR1 MNHNS, CDR2 SASEGT. CDR3 size: 11 residues. Trimming pared 0 bases from V and 6 bases from J, leaving 0 bases between. The CDR3 DNA reads as TGTGCCAGCAGTGAAGCTCAGCCCCAGCATTTT. Translation: CASSEAQPQHF.

This clone was counted a single time. The V call is TRBV28, the J call TRBJ2-1; D unclear. The CDR3 length is 12 residues. Trimming left V 5 bases short and J 10 bases short, with 12 bases between. Germline CDR1 reads MDHEN; CDR2 reads SYDVKM. The CDR3 reads CASSPRRQEQFF. Here the CDR3 DNA reads TGTGCCAGCAGTCCCCGGCGTCAAGAGCAGTTCTTC. The full variable domain, completed using reference TRBV28 and TRBJ2-1, is DVKVTQSSRYLVKRTGEKVFLECVQDMDHENMFWYRQDPGLGLRLIYFSYDVKMKEKGDIPEGYSVSREKKERFSLILESASTNQTSMYLCASSPRRQEQFFGPGTRLTVL.

The J gene is TRBJ2-2, the V gene TRBV15; 8 bases map to TRBD1. There are 15 residues in the CDR3. The junction had 4 bases not matched to a gene; V was cut back by 1 base and J by 6 bases. Germline loops: CDR1 LNHNV, CDR2 YYDKDF (reference sequence). In DNA form, the CDR3 reads TGTGCCACCAGCAGAGTGGACAGGGATGCCGGGGAGCTGTTTTTT. Translated: CATSRVDRDAGELFF.